This T cell receptor (beta chain) came from a study of CD8 T cells in Susac syndrome. Study overall: At the time their blood was drawn, patients with Susac syndrome were either therapy-naive, on corticosteroids (with some of them also receiving intravenous immunoglobulin), or on intravenous immunoglobulin alone.

cDNA came from roughly 0.53 to 1 ug RNA primed by random hexamers. TCRdb analysed the immunoSEQ multiplex PCR reads with MiXCR anew, one entry per CDR3 protein. Of roughly 89,000 distinct CDR3 sequences in the sample, about 96% are singletons; the top ten hold more than 0.5%. The study's findings and limits: Clonal expansion involving Susac CD8+ cells peaked in TEMRA cells and active patients.

On this clonotype itself: Antigen unknown.

This TCR was recovered from a human donor with Susac syndrome. The material sequenced was CD8+ T cells from PBMCs.

The CDR3 region is CSARDPARGSNQPQHF. As DNA, the CDR3 is TGCAGTGCTAGAGATCCGGCCAGGGGCAGCAATCAGCCCCAGCATTTT. V gene TRBV20-1 combines with J gene TRBJ1-5; D might be TRBD1 (6 bases). V was shortened by 0 bases and J by 1 base, with 13 bases between the two germline ends. Germline V lookup: CDR1 DFQATT, CDR2 SNEGSKA (reference sequence). The CDR3 consists of 16 residues.